These T cell receptor beta chains were read from a single sample in a study of vaccination and CD4 T cells after COVID-19. MiXCR was run by TCRdb on the PCR reads, yielding one entry per CDR3 protein. This sample has approximately 7,700 distinct CDR3 sequences, with roughly 53% found just once. Antigen specificity for these receptors is unknown. Sequenced sample: CD4+ T cells from blood, cultured in vitro. All receptors come from a human donor in good health. The CDR3 runs from the conserved cysteine through the conserved F or W. D genes are given only for firm matches. Not all rows give a size; the values are once, few, many and, for expanded clones, a class.

v_gene: TRBV3-1
d_gene: NA
j_gene: TRBJ1-5
abundance: NA
CDR3nt: TGTGCCAGCACCCAATCAGGGATGAATCAGCCCCAGCATTTT
CDR3aa: CASTQSGMNQPQHF

v_gene: TRBV2
d_gene: NA
j_gene: TRBJ1-5
abundance: NA
CDR3nt: TGTGCCAGCAGTGATGGAGGGTTCCAGCCCCAGCATTTT
CDR3aa: CASSDGGFQPQHF

v_gene: TRBV6-1
d_gene: NA
j_gene: TRBJ1-6
abundance: few
CDR3nt: TGTGCCAGCAGGCACCATTTAGCAAATTCACCCCTCCACTTT
CDR3aa: CASRHHLANSPLHF

v_gene: TRBV7-2
d_gene: NA
j_gene: TRBJ1-3
abundance: NA
CDR3nt: TGTGCCAGCAGCTTCGGACGTCGAAACACCATATATTTT
CDR3aa: CASSFGRRNTIYF

v_gene: TRBV7-9
d_gene: NA
j_gene: TRBJ2-3
abundance: NA
CDR3nt: TGTGCCAGCAGCGTCACAGATACGCAGTATTTT
CDR3aa: CASSVTDTQYF

v_gene: TRBV12-3/TRBV12-4
d_gene: NA
j_gene: TRBJ1-5
abundance: NA
CDR3nt: TGTGCCAGCAAATCCGGCAATCAGCCCCAGCATTTT
CDR3aa: CASKSGNQPQHF

v_gene: TRBV7-6
d_gene: NA
j_gene: TRBJ1-5
abundance: few
CDR3nt: TGTGCCAGCAGCTTAGTAGTGGGGGGAAATCAGCCCCAGCATTTT
CDR3aa: CASSLVVGGNQPQHF

v_gene: TRBV4-3
d_gene: NA
j_gene: TRBJ2-3
abundance: NA
CDR3nt: TGCGCCAGCAGCCAGGGTGACCCACGCTCACCGCAGTATTTT
CDR3aa: CASSQGDPRSPQYF

v_gene: TRBV20-1
d_gene: NA
j_gene: TRBJ2-7
abundance: NA
CDR3nt: TGCAGTGCAAGTAAGGGCCCTTCCTACGAGCAGTACTTC
CDR3aa: CSASKGPSYEQYF

v_gene: TRBV7-9
d_gene: TRBD2
j_gene: TRBJ2-5
abundance: NA
CDR3nt: TGTGCCAGCAGCTATAAGCGGGGGGTACAAGAGACCCAGTACTTC
CDR3aa: CASSYKRGVQETQYF

v_gene: TRBV27
d_gene: TRBD2
j_gene: TRBJ2-3
abundance: NA
CDR3nt: TGTGCCAGCAGTTTATGGCGGCTAGCGGGAAAAGGGGCAGATACGCAGTATTTT
CDR3aa: CASSLWRLAGKGADTQYF

v_gene: TRBV6-2/TRBV6-3
d_gene: NA
j_gene: TRBJ1-2
abundance: NA
CDR3nt: TGTGCCAGCAGTTACTCGCAGGGTCTGGGCGGCTACACCTTC
CDR3aa: CASSYSQGLGGYTF

v_gene: TRBV12-3/TRBV12-4
d_gene: TRBD2
j_gene: TRBJ2-3
abundance: NA
CDR3nt: TGTGCCAGCAGCGGAAAACTAGCGCATACAGATACGCAGTATTTT
CDR3aa: CASSGKLAHTDTQYF

v_gene: TRBV6-2/TRBV6-3
d_gene: NA
j_gene: TRBJ1-3
abundance: few
CDR3nt: TGTGCCAGCACCTTGGGGCCGGACTCTGGAAACACCATATATTTT
CDR3aa: CASTLGPDSGNTIYF

v_gene: TRBV7-6
d_gene: TRBD1
j_gene: TRBJ1-1
abundance: NA
CDR3nt: TGTGCCAGCAGCTTAGAGGGTACAGGGGTTAACACTGAAGCTTTCTTT
CDR3aa: CASSLEGTGVNTEAFF

v_gene: TRBV11-3
d_gene: NA
j_gene: TRBJ2-2
abundance: few
CDR3nt: TGTGCCAGCAGCTTGCAGGTGTTCTCCGGGGAGCTGTTTTTT
CDR3aa: CASSLQVFSGELFF

v_gene: TRBV6-2/TRBV6-3
d_gene: NA
j_gene: TRBJ2-7
abundance: NA
CDR3nt: TGTGCCAGCAGTTACTCGAACGGCGGGCCAAAGACCTACGAGCAGTACTTC
CDR3aa: CASSYSNGGPKTYEQYF

v_gene: TRBV19
d_gene: NA
j_gene: TRBJ2-5
abundance: NA
CDR3nt: TGTGCCAGTAGTATAGGGACTAACGAGAAAGCCCAAGAGACCCAGTACTTC
CDR3aa: CASSIGTNEKAQETQYF

v_gene: TRBV6-5
d_gene: NA
j_gene: TRBJ1-5
abundance: NA
CDR3nt: TGTGCCAGCAGTTACTTGCAGGTTTTAACGCCCCAGCATTTT
CDR3aa: CASSYLQVLTPQHF

v_gene: TRBV20-1
d_gene: NA
j_gene: TRBJ1-1
abundance: few
CDR3nt: TGCAGTGCTAGAGATCAGACAGGGAACACTGAAGCTTTCTTT
CDR3aa: CSARDQTGNTEAFF

v_gene: TRBV27
d_gene: NA
j_gene: TRBJ1-5
abundance: NA
CDR3nt: TGTGCCCACGGTAGCAATCAGCCCCAGCATTTT
CDR3aa: CAHGSNQPQHF

v_gene: TRBV12-5
d_gene: NA
j_gene: TRBJ1-2
abundance: NA
CDR3nt: TGTGCTAGTGGTTTGGTACATGGCGGGGTGAAAGGTGGCTACACCTTC
CDR3aa: CASGLVHGGVKGGYTF

v_gene: TRBV3-1
d_gene: NA
j_gene: TRBJ1-5
abundance: NA
CDR3nt: TGTGCCAGCAGCCAAGTGCACAGGGAGGGTGGGCCCCAGCATTTT
CDR3aa: CASSQVHREGGPQHF

v_gene: TRBV7-2
d_gene: NA
j_gene: TRBJ1-2
abundance: few
CDR3nt: TGTGCCAGCAGTCCTCCGGGATTCTATGGCTACACCTTC
CDR3aa: CASSPPGFYGYTF

v_gene: TRBV6-1
d_gene: TRBD1
j_gene: TRBJ2-5
abundance: few
CDR3nt: TGTGCCAGCAAAACGAGGCTGACAGGGTATATGACCCAGTACTTC
CDR3aa: CASKTRLTGYMTQYF

v_gene: TRBV6-2/TRBV6-3
d_gene: TRBD1
j_gene: TRBJ2-2
abundance: few
CDR3nt: TGTGCCAGCAGACCCCACCGACAGGGGCCGTCGAACACCGGGGAGCTGTTTTTT
CDR3aa: CASRPHRQGPSNTGELFF

v_gene: TRBV28
d_gene: TRBD1
j_gene: TRBJ1-5
abundance: NA
CDR3nt: TGTGCCAGCAGTCCCGACAGGGGGCAGGGCCAGCCCCAGCATTTT
CDR3aa: CASSPDRGQGQPQHF

v_gene: TRBV19
d_gene: NA
j_gene: TRBJ2-5
abundance: NA
CDR3nt: TGTGCCAGTAGTTTCGGGGGCCAAGAGACCCAGTACTTC
CDR3aa: CASSFGGQETQYF

v_gene: TRBV5-4
d_gene: NA
j_gene: TRBJ2-7
abundance: NA
CDR3nt: TGTGCCAGCAGCTTGGAAGCAGGCTCCTACGAGCAGTACTTC
CDR3aa: CASSLEAGSYEQYF

v_gene: TRBV2
d_gene: NA
j_gene: TRBJ1-1
abundance: NA
CDR3nt: TGTGCCAGCAGTGCGTTGGGCGTGAACACTGAAGCTTTCTTT
CDR3aa: CASSALGVNTEAFF

v_gene: TRBV10-3
d_gene: NA
j_gene: TRBJ1-4
abundance: NA
CDR3nt: TGTGCCATCAGTGAGGGGACAACGAATGAAAAACTGTTTTTT
CDR3aa: CAISEGTTNEKLFF

v_gene: TRBV20-1
d_gene: TRBD1
j_gene: TRBJ2-3
abundance: NA
CDR3nt: TGCAGTGCTATTCAGGGGGTCCCAGATACGCAGTATTTT
CDR3aa: CSAIQGVPDTQYF

v_gene: TRBV27
d_gene: TRBD1
j_gene: TRBJ2-3
abundance: few
CDR3nt: TGTGCCAGCACCTTAGCCGGGACAGGGGGCCCAGATACGCAGTATTTT
CDR3aa: CASTLAGTGGPDTQYF

v_gene: TRBV19
d_gene: TRBD1
j_gene: TRBJ1-1
abundance: few
CDR3nt: TGTGCCAGTAGTAGGCAGGGGGTAGGGTACACTGAAGCTTTCTTT
CDR3aa: CASSRQGVGYTEAFF

v_gene: TRBV28
d_gene: NA
j_gene: TRBJ1-5
abundance: NA
CDR3nt: TGTGCCAGCAGTTTATCAGGGGTCGGGAGCAATCAGCCCCAGCATTTT
CDR3aa: CASSLSGVGSNQPQHF

v_gene: TRBV6-5
d_gene: NA
j_gene: TRBJ1-2
abundance: few
CDR3nt: TGTGCCAGCAGTTACTCGGCCAGAATCTATGGGAGCTACACCTTC
CDR3aa: CASSYSARIYGSYTF